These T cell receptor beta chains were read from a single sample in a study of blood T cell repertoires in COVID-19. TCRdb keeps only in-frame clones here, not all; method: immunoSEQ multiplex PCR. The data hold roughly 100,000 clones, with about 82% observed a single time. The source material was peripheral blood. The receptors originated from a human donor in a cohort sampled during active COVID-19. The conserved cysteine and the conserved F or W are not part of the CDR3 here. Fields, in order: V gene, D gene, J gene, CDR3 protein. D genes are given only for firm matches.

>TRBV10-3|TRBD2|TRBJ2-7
AISVRREAINEQY
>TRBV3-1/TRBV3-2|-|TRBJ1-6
ASSQGPRSPLH
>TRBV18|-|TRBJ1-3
ASSPTVPSAGNTIY
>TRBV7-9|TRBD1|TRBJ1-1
ASSFLGQANTEAF
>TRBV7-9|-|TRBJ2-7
ASSWGHEQY
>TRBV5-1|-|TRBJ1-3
ASSSGGPSSGNTIY
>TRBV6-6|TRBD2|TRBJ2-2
ASSHGLAGGRNTGELF
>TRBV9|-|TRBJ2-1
ASSPLGGSYNEQF
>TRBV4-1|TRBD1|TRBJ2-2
ASSQPRTGGTNTGELF
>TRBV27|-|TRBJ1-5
ASRRGSSDQPQH
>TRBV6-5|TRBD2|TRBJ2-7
ASSYSGDTYEQY
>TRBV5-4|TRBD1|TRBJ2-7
ASSPGQNYEQY
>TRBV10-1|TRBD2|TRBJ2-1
ASSGTSGGYNEQF
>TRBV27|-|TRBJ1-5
ASSRTGGAEPQH
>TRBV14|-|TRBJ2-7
ASSQYDYQY
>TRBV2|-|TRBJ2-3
ASSPLDSSTDTQY
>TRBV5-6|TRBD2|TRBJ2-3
ASSFQTSGSLDTQY
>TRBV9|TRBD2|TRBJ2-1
ASSVAGLDYNEQF
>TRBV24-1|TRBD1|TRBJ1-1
ATRATGLNTEAF
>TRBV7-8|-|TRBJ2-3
ASSLFRDADTQY
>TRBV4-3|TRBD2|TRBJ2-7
ASSQAAGEIYEQY
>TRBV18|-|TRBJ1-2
ASSPPGTNYGYT
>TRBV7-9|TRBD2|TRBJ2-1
ASSWVLAGAYNEQF
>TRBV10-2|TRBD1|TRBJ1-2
ASSESRQGFGYT
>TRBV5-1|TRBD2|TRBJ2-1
ASSFSSGGRNEQF
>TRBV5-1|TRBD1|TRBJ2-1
ASSNERTGALSSYNEQF
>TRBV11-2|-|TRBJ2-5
ASSLPGRQETQY
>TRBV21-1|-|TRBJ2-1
ASSKVEGDNEQF
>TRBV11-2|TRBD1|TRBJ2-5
ASSLGTGATAWTQY
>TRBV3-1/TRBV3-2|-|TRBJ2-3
ASSQLRNTQY
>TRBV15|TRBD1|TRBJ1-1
ATSVGQGGTEAF
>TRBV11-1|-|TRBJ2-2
ASSLIHGELF
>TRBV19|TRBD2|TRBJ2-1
ASSAGGGRNEQF
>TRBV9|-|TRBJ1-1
ASSFGDYTEAF
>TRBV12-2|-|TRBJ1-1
ASRLGGKEQKNTEAF
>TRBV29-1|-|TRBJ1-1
SVEANTEAF
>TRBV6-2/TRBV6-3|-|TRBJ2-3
ASSRGTVSTDTQY
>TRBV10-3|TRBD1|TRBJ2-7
AISGDRAEQY
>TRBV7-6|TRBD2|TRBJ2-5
ASSLAPFAGVQETQY
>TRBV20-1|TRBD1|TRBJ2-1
SASTGTVYNEQF
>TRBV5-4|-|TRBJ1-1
ASLLRGATEAF
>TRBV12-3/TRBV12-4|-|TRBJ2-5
ASSLRETQY